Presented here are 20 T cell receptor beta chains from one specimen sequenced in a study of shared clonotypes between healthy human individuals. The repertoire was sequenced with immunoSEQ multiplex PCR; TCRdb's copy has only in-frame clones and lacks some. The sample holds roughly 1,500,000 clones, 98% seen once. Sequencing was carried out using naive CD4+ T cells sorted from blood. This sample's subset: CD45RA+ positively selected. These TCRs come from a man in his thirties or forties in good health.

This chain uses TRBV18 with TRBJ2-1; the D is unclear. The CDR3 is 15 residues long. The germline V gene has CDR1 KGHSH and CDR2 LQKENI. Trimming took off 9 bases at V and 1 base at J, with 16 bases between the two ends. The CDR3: CASLARAQSYNEQFF. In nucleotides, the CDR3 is TGTGCCAGTCTCGCTCGGGCCCAATCCTACAATGAGCAGTTCTTC.

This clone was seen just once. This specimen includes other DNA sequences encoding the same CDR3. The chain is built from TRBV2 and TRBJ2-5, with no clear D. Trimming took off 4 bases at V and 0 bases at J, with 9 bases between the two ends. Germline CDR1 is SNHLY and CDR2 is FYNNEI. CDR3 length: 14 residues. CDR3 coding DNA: TGTGCCAGCAGTGGGGGAACGTACCAAGAGACCCAGTACTTC. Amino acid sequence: CASSGGTYQETQYF.

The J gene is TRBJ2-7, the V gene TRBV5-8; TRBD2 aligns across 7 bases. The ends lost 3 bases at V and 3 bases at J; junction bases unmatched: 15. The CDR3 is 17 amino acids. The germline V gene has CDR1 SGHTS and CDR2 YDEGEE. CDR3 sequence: CASSSLHDGRDYYEQYF. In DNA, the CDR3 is TGTGCCAGCAGCTCGCTACACGACGGCAGGGACTACTACGAGCAGTACTTC.

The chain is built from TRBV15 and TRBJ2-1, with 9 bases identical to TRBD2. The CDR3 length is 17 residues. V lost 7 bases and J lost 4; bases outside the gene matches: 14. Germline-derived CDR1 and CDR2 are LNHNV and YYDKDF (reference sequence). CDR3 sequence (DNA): TGTGCCACCACCTTCGATTCGCGGCTAGCGGGATACAATGAGCAGTTCTTC. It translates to CATTFDSRLAGYNEQFF.

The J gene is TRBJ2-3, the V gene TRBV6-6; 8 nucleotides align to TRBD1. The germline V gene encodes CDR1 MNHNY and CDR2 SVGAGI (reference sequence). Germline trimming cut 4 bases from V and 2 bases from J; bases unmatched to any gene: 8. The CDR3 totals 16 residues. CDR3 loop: CASSFVGTGPTDTQYF. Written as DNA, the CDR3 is TGTGCCAGCAGTTTCGTCGGGACAGGACCCACAGATACGCAGTATTTT.

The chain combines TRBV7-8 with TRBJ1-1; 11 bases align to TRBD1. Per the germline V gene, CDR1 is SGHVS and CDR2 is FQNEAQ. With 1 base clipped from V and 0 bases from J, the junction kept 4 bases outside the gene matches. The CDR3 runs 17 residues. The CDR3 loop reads CASSLGDRGWLNTEAFF. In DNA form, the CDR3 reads TGTGCCAGCAGCTTAGGGGACAGGGGGTGGTTGAACACTGAAGCTTTCTTT.

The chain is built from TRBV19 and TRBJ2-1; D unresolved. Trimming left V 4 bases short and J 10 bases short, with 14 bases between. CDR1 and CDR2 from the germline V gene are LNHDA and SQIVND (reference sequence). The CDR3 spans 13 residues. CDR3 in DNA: TGTGCCAGTAGTACCGCGACTCGAATGGAGCAGTTCTTC. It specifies CASSTATRMEQFF.

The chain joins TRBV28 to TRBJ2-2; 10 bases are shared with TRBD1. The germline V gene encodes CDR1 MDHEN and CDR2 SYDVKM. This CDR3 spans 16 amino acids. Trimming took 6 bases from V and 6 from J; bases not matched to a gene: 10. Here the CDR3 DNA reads TGTGCCAGCAGGCGCGACAGGGGGCAGGTGGCCGGGGAGCTGTTTTTT. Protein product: CASRRDRGQVAGELFF. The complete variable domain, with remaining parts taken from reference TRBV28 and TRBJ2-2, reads DVKVTQSSRYLVKRTGEKVFLECVQDMDHENMFWYRQDPGLGLRLIYFSYDVKMKEKGDIPEGYSVSREKKERFSLILESASTNQTSMYLCASRRDRGQVAGELFFGEGSRLTVL.

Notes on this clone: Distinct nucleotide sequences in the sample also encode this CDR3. DNA for the CDR3: TGCAGCGTTGAGCAGGGCTATGGCTACACCTTC. Protein product: CSVEQGYGYTF. The V call is TRBV29-1, the J call TRBJ1-2; the D gene is possibly TRBD1 (5 bases). CDR3 size: 11 residues. Trimming stripped 3 bases from V and 4 bases from J, with 6 bases between. Germline V gives CDR1 SQVTM, CDR2 ANQGSEA.

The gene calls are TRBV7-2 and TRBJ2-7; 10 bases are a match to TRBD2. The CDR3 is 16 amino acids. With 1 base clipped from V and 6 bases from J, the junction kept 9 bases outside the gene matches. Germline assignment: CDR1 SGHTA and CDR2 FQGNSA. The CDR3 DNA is TGTGCCAGCAGCTTAGAAGCGCTAGCGGGAGAAACCGAGCAGTACTTC. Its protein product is CASSLEALAGETEQYF.

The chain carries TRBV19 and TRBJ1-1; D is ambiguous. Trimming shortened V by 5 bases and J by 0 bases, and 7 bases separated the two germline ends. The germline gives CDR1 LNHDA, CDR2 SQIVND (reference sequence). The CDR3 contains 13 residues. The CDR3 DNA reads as TGTGCCAGTAGTCCGCAGGTGAACACTGAAGCTTTCTTT. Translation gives CASSPQVNTEAFF.

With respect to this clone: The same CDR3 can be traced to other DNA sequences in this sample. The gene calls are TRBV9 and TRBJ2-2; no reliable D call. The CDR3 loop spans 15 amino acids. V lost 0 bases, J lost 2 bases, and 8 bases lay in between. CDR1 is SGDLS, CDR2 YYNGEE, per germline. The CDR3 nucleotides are TGTGCCAGCAGCGTAGGCCAAATTAACACCGGGGAGCTGTTTTTT. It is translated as CASSVGQINTGELFF.

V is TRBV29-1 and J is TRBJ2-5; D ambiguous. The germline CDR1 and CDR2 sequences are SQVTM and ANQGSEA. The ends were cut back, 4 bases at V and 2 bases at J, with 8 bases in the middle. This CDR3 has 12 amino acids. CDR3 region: CSVGPKQETQYF. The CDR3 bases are TGCAGCGTTGGACCCAAACAAGAGACCCAGTACTTC.

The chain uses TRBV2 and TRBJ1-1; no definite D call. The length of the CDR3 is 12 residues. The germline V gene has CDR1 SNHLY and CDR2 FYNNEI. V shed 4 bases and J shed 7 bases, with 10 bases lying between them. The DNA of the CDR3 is TGTGCCAGCAGTGGAGGGAGTTATGAAGCTTTCTTT. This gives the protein CASSGGSYEAFF.

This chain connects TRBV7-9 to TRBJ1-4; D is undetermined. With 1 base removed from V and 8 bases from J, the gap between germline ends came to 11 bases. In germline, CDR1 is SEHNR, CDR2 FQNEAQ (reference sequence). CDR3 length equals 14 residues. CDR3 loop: CASSLDREGEKLFF. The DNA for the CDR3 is TGTGCCAGCAGCTTAGATAGGGAGGGAGAAAAACTGTTTTTT.

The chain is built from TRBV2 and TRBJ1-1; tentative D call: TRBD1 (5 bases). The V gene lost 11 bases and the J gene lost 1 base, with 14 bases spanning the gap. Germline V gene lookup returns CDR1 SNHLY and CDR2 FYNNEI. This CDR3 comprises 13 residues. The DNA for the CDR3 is TGTGCCGGGGCACAGAGACCGAACACTGAAGCTTTCTTT. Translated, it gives CAGAQRPNTEAFF.

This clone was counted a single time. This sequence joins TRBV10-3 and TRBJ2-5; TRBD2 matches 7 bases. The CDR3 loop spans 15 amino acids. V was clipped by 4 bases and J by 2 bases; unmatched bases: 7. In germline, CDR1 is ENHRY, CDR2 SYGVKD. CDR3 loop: CAISGSQRGQETQYF. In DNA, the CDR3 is TGTGCCATCAGTGGGTCCCAGCGGGGACAAGAGACCCAGTACTTC.

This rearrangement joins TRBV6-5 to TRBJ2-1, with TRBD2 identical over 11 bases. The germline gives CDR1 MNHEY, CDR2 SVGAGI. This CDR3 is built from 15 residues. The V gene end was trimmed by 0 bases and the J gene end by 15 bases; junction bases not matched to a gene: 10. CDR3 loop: CASSYSGSGRAPPFF. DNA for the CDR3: TGTGCCAGCAGTTACTCGGGTAGCGGGAGGGCCCCACCGTTCTTC.

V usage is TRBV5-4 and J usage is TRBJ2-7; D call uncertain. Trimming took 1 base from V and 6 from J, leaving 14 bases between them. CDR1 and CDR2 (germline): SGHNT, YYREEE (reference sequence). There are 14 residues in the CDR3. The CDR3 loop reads CASSLSKTKREQYF. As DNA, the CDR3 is TGTGCCAGCAGCTTGAGCAAAACCAAACGCGAGCAGTACTTC.

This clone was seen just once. The CDR3 reads CASSTRFGEQYF. CDR3 sequence (DNA): TGTGCCAGCAGCACCCGGTTTGGCGAGCAGTACTTC. The chain employs TRBV7-2 and TRBJ2-7, with unresolved D. CDR3 size: 12 residues. V was shortened by 5 bases and J by 6 bases, with 11 bases between the two germline ends. Germline values: CDR1 SGHTA, CDR2 FQGNSA.